The 9 T cell receptor beta chains below were found in one sample sequenced in a study of blood T cell repertoires in COVID-19. This table comes from immunoSEQ multiplex PCR, and its TCRdb copy is limited to in-frame clones, with some not included. The sample has 150,000 to 200,000 clones; 87% are singletons. The specimen sequenced was peripheral blood. The receptors were gathered from a human donor in a cohort sampled during active COVID-19.

This chain uses TRBV7-9 with TRBJ2-7; 9 positions match TRBD1. V lost 4 bases and J lost 6; bases outside the gene matches: 13. Germline CDR1 reads SEHNR; CDR2 reads FQNEAQ (reference sequence). The CDR3 extends over 16 amino acids. The CDR3: CASSSTRQGVFSEQYF. As DNA, the CDR3 is TGTGCCAGCAGCTCGACGAGACAGGGGGTGTTCTCCGAGCAGTACTTC.

The V gene is TRBV6-6, the J gene TRBJ1-6; TRBD1 is a possible D gene (6 bases). This CDR3 region has 15 residues. Per germline, CDR1 MNHNY and CDR2 SVGAGI (reference sequence). Trimming removed 2 bases from V and 9 bases from J, with 14 bases in between. The CDR3 sequence is CASSYRDIMGSPLHF. The CDR3 region has the DNA TGTGCCAGCAGTTACAGGGACATTATGGGTTCACCCCTCCACTTT.

The chain is built from TRBV18 and TRBJ1-3, with 8 bases fitting TRBD1. Per the germline V gene, CDR1 is KGHSH and CDR2 is LQKENI. V lost 3 bases and J lost 6; bases outside the gene matches: 7. The CDR3 runs 15 residues. As DNA, the CDR3 is TGTGCCAGCTCACCGAGACAGGGGATTGAAAACACCATATATTTT. Its translation: CASSPRQGIENTIYF.

The V gene is TRBV5-4, the J gene TRBJ2-2, with D possibly TRBD1 on 6 matching bases. Germline loops: CDR1 SGHNT, CDR2 YYREEE (reference sequence). The CDR3 runs 13 residues. The CDR3 DNA follows: TGTGCTTGGGGGCACAGGAACACCGGGGAGCTGTTTTTT. It translates to CAWGHRNTGELFF.

This chain uses TRBV6-2 or TRBV6-3 with TRBJ2-7, with 8 bases fitting TRBD2. Trimming cost V 5 bases and J 4 bases; bases outside gene matches: 13. The CDR3 has 16 residues. Germline loops: CDR1 MNHEY, CDR2 SVGEGT. In DNA form, the CDR3 reads TGTGCCAGCAGTCACACCGGGACTAGGATATCTTACGAGCAGTACTTC. Amino acid sequence: CASSHTGTRISYEQYF.

This rearrangement joins TRBV7-8 to TRBJ2-7; 8 nucleotides align to TRBD2. The V gene end was trimmed by 3 bases and the J gene end by 0 bases; junction bases not matched to a gene: 10. There are 17 residues in the CDR3. CDR1 is SGHVS, CDR2 FQNEAQ, per germline. The CDR3 reads CASSFGLAGPSSYEQYF. Here the CDR3 DNA reads TGTGCCAGCAGCTTTGGGCTAGCGGGCCCCTCCTCCTACGAGCAGTACTTC.

The rearrangement links TRBV3-1 (or the pseudogene TRBV3-2) to TRBJ1-1, with a possible D match to TRBD1 (5 bases). V lost 0 bases and J lost 4, with 12 bases in between. From germline, CDR1 is LGHDT and CDR2 YNNKEL (reference sequence). The CDR3 is made up of 15 amino acids. As DNA, the CDR3 is TGTGCCAGCAGCCAAGATCGGGGGTGCGGCACTGAAGCTTTCTTT. It encodes CASSQDRGCGTEAFF.

The chain employs TRBV24-1 and TRBJ1-5; no clear D. The germline V and J ends were trimmed by 4 bases and 5 bases, with 14 bases remaining between them. The length of the CDR3 is 15 residues. Germline CDR1 reads KGHDR; CDR2 reads SFDVKD. This CDR3 reads CATSDSGGHHQPQHF. For the CDR3, the DNA is TGTGCCACCAGTGACTCCGGCGGGCACCATCAGCCCCAGCATTTT.

V is TRBV3-1 (or the pseudogene TRBV3-2) and J is TRBJ2-3; 7 bases line up with TRBD1. This CDR3 region has 15 residues. Losses at the gene ends were 3 bases for V and 3 bases for J; bases not matched to a gene: 6. Germline lookup yields CDR1 LGHDT and CDR2 YNNKEL (reference sequence). This CDR3 reads CASSHRQGVTDTQYF. The CDR3 bases are TGTGCCAGCAGCCACCGACAGGGAGTAACAGATACGCAGTATTTT.